This T cell receptor beta chain is drawn from a study of T cell responses to AZD1222 COVID-19 vaccine. The assay was immunoSEQ multiplex PCR, and TCRdb's table has in-frame clones only and misses some. The sample holds roughly 150,000 clones; around nine tenths are singletons and the top ten take 3% to 4.5%. Concerning this clone itself: The antigen is not known.

V gave up 5 bases and J gave up 5 bases; unmatched junction bases: 17. Germline V gene sequence: CDR1 MNHNY, CDR2 SVGAGI (reference sequence). There are 20 residues in the CDR3. Study results and limitations: Nearly half of spike-specific TCRs reportedly target variant regions that are unmutated in the B.1.351 and B.1.1.7 variants. Baseline serostatus was positive in only six AZD1222 recipients. No repertoire was sampled before or during the peak T cell response, only after it. Receipt of two AZD1222 doses was followed by a rise in Spike-specific TCR breadth and depth.

The rearrangement joins TRBV6-6 to TRBJ2-2; the match to TRBD2 covers 13 bases. Sample: peripheral blood, taken on day 0 of AZD1222 vaccination. This clonotype was sampled from an adult in good health. The CDR3 sequence is CASSRVTSGRALAGTGELFF. CDR3 bases: TGTGCCAGCAGTCGCGTCACTAGCGGGAGGGCCTTGGCGGGAACCGGGGAGCTGTTTTTT.